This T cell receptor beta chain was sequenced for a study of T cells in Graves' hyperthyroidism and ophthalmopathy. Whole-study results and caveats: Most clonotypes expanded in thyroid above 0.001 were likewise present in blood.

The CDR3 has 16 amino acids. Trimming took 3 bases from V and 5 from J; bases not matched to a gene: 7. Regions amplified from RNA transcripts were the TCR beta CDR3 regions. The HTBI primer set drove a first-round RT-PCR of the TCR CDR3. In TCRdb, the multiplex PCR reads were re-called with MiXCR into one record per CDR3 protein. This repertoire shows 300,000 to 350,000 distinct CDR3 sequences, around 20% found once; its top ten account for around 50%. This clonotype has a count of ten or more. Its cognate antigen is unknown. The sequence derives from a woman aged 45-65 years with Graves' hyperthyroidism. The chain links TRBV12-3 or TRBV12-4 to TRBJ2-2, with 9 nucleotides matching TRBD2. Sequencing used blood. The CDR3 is CASSLGLAGRTGELFF. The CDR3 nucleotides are TGTGCCAGCAGTTTGGGGCTAGCGGGAAGAACCGGGGAGCTGTTTTTT.